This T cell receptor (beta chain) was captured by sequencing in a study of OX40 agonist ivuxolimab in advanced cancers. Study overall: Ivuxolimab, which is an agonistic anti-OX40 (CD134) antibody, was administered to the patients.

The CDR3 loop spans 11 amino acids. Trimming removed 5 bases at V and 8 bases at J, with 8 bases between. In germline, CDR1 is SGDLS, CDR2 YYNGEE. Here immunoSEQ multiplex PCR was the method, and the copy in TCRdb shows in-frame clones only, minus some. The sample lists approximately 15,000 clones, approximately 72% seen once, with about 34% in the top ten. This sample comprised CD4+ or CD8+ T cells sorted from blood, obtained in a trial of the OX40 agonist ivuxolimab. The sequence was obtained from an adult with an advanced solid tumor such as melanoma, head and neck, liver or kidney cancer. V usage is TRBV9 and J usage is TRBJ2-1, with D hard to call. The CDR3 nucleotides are TGTGCCAGCAGTAAGGATTATGAGCAGTTCTTC. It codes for CASSKDYEQFF.